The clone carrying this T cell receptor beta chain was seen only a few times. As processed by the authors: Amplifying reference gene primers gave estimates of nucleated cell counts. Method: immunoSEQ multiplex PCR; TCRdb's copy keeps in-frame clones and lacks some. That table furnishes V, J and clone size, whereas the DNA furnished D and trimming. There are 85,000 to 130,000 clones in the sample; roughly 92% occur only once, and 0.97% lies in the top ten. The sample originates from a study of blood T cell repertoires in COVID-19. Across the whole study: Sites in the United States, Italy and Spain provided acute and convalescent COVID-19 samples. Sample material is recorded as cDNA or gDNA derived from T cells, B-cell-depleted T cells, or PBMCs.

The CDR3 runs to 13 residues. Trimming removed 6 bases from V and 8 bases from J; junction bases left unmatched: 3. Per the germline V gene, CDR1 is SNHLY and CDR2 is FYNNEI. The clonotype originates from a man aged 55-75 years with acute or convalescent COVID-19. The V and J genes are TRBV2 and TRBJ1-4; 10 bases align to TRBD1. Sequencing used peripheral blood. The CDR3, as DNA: TGTGCCAGCAGGGGACAGGGGCAAGAAAAACTGTTTTTT. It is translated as CASRGQGQEKLFF. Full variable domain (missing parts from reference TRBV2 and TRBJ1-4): EPEVTQTPSHQVTQMGQEVILRCVPISNHLYFYWYRQILGQKVEFLVSFYNNEISEKSEIFDDQFSVERPDGSNFTLKIRSTKLEDSAMYFCASRGQGQEKLFFGSGTQLSVL.